Below, 11 T cell receptor beta chains from the same sample are listed, as sequenced in a study of Graves' ophthalmopathy and Graves' hyperthyroidism. Beta-chain TCR CDR3 regions were amplified from RNA transcripts. In the first round, RT-PCR was carried out with HTBI primers, and a multiplex PCR formed the second round. TCRdb ran MiXCR on the multiplex PCR reads and lists one entry per CDR3 protein. This sample has some 1.1 million distinct CDR3 sequences, with roughly 35% found just once. Source material: peripheral blood or thyroid tissue (not recorded which). The origin of the receptors is an adult man with Graves' hyperthyroidism.

The chain is built from TRBV6-1 and TRBJ1-1; possible D gene TRBD1, 6 bases. CDR1 MNHNS and CDR2 SASEGT come from the germline V gene. Trimming removed 4 bases at V and 1 base at J, with 10 bases between. The CDR3 runs to 14 residues. This chain's CDR3 is CASSGRGKNTEAFF. The DNA for the CDR3 is TGTGCCAGCAGTGGCAGGGGAAAGAACACTGAAGCTTTCTTT.

Concerning this clonotype itself: At one end, the junction sequence differs from germline, possibly due to a read error. The rearrangement links TRBV5-1 to TRBJ2-3; 8 bases are a match to TRBD2. This CDR3 has 15 amino acids. The germline gives CDR1 SGHRS, CDR2 YFSETQ. The CDR3 bases are TGTGCCAGCAGCTTGTCGGGGACTAGTTTCTATACGCAGTATTTT. It is translated as CASSLSGTSFYTQYF.

This clonotype was detected many times. V gene TRBV11-2 combines with J gene TRBJ2-5; D might be TRBD1 (6 bases). CDR3 size: 14 residues. V lost 5 bases, J lost 4 bases, and 14 bases lay in between. Germline V CDR1 and CDR2: SGHAT, FQNNGV. CDR3 nucleotide sequence: TGTGCCAGCAGCCTCCGGTTGGGGGCAGAGACCCAGTACTTC. It translates to CASSLRLGAETQYF.

This clonotype was found many times. The CDR3 DNA follows: TGTGCCACCAGCAGAGATAGAGGGGCCGGGGAGCTGTTTTTT. Translated, it gives CATSRDRGAGELFF. This chain connects TRBV15 to TRBJ2-2; D assignment may be TRBD1 or TRBD2 (5 bases each). The germline V gene encodes CDR1 LNHNV and CDR2 YYDKDF (reference sequence). Between the trimmed V and J ends, which lost 0 bases and 6 bases, there was a span of 8 bases. The CDR3 is 14 residues long.

The rearrangement joins TRBV12-3 or TRBV12-4 to TRBJ1-2; TRBD1 is a possible D gene (5 bases). V shed 0 bases and J shed 4 bases, with 12 bases lying between them. The CDR3 contains 15 residues. The CDR3 DNA is TGTGCCAGCAGTTTAGCATTGGGGACCGTCTATGGCTACACCTTC. This translates into CASSLALGTVYGYTF.

This clonotype came up once. V and J are TRBV7-2 and TRBJ2-2, with a weak D call TRBD1 (8 bases). The CDR3 length is 17 residues. CDR1 and CDR2 from the germline V gene are SGHTA and FQGNSA. The germline V and J ends were trimmed by 1 base and 2 bases, with 14 bases remaining between them. DNA for the CDR3: TGTGCCAGCAGCTTAGGCGGGGGACAGGAAAACACCGGGGAGCTGTTTTTT. Its protein is CASSLGGGQENTGELFF.

This clonotype was observed a few times. The chain has TRBV28 and TRBJ2-7; D not resolved. Germline CDR1 MDHEN, CDR2 SYDVKM. V dropped 7 bases and J dropped 5 bases, with 15 bases sitting between them. The CDR3 loop spans 13 amino acids. The CDR3 sequence is CASTVAYEDEQYF. As DNA, the CDR3 is TGTGCCAGCACCGTGGCCTATGAGGACGAGCAGTACTTC.

The gene calls are TRBV6-2 or TRBV6-3 and TRBJ1-5; possibly TRBD1 for D (6 bases). Germline assignment: CDR1 MNHEY and CDR2 SVGEGT. The CDR3 spans 17 residues. Deletions cut 2 bases from V and 1 base from J, with 15 bases between. CDR3 protein: CASSYPEQGASNQPQHF. In nucleotides, the CDR3 is TGTGCCAGCAGTTACCCAGAACAGGGTGCGAGCAATCAGCCCCAGCATTTT.

This clonotype has just a few counts. The chain couples TRBV7-6 to TRBJ2-7; 7 bases are shared with TRBD2. The germline CDR1 and CDR2 sequences are SGHVS and FNYEAQ. This CDR3 is built from 15 residues. The junction had 5 bases not matched to a gene; V was cut back by 0 bases and J by 3 bases. The CDR3 nucleotides are TGTGCCAGCAGCTTAGCGGGAGGGGCAATCTACGAGCAGTACTTC. Its translation: CASSLAGGAIYEQYF.

The rearrangement links TRBV5-1 to TRBJ2-2; D remains ambiguous. This CDR3 is 15 amino acids long. Per the germline V gene, CDR1 is SGHRS and CDR2 is YFSETQ. V lost 0 bases to trimming and J lost 4 bases, with 10 bases between them. CDR3 in amino acids: CASSLGASRTGELFF. As DNA, the CDR3 is TGCGCCAGCAGCTTGGGGGCTAGTCGCACCGGGGAGCTGTTTTTT.

The chain recombines TRBV5-1 with TRBJ2-7; 10 bases fit TRBD2. V trimming: 2 bases; J trimming: 4 bases; junction bases outside the gene matches: 18. CDR3 length equals 19 residues. Germline CDR1 reads SGHRS; CDR2 reads YFSETQ. DNA for the CDR3: TGCGCCAGCAGCTTCGGAGGGCTAGCGGGAGTGGAAGTTGCGTACGAGCAGTACTTC. Its protein product is CASSFGGLAGVEVAYEQYF. Together with reference TRBV5-1 and TRBJ2-7, the CDR3 gives the full variable domain: KAGVTQTPRYLIKTRGQQVTLSCSPISGHRSVSWYQQTPGQGLQFLFEYFSETQRNKGNFPGRFSGRQFSNSRSEMNVSTLELGDSALYLCASSFGGLAGVEVAYEQYFGPGTRLTVT.